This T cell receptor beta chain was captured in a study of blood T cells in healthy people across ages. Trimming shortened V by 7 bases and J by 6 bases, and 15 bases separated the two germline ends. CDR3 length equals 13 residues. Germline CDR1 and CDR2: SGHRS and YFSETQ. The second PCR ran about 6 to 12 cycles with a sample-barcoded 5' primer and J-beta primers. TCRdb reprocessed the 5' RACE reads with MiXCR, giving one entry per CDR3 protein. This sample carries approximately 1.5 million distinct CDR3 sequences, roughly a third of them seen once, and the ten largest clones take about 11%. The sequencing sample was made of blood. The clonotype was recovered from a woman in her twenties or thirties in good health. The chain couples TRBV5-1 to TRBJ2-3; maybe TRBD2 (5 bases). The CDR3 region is CASLSSRRDTQYF. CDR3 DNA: TGCGCCAGCCTATCGTCGCGGAGGGATACGCAGTATTTT.